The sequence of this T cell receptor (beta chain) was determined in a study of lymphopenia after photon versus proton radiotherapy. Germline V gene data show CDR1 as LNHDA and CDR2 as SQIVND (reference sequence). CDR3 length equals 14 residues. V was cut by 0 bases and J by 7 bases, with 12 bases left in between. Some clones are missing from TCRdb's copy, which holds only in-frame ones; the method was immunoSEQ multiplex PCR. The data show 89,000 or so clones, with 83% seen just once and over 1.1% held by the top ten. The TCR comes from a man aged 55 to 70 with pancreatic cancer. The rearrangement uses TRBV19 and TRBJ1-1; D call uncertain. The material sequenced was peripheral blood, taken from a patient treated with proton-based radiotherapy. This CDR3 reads CASSIDLSAHEAFF. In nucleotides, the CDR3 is TGTGCCAGTAGTATAGATCTATCTGCACATGAAGCTTTCTTT.